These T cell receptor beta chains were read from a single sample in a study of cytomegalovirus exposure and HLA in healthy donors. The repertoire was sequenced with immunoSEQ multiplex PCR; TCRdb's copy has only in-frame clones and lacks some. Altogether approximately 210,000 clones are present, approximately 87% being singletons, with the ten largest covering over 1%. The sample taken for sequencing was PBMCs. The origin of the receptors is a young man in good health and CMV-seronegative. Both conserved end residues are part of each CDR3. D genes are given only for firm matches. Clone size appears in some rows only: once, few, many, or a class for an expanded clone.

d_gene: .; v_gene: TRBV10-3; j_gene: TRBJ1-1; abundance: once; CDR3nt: TGTGCCATCAGTGCGGAGTGGGGGGACACTGAAGCTTTCTTT; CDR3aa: CAISAEWGDTEAFF
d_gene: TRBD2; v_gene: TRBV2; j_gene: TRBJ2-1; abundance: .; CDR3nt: TGTGCCAGCAGTGAAGTACGGGGGGTCTGCTTCTTC; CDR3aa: CASSEVRGVCFF
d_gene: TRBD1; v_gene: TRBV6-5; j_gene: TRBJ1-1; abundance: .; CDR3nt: TGTGCCAGCAGTTTCCGGACAGGCATGAACACTGAAGCTTTCTTT; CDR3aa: CASSFRTGMNTEAFF
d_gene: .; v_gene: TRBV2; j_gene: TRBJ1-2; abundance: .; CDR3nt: TGTGCCAGCCCACCTGGAGTCGGCTATGGCTACACCTTC; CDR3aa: CASPPGVGYGYTF
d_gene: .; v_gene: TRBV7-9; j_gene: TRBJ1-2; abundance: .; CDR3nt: TGTGCCAGCAGCTTATTGCAGGGGATCGGCTACACCTTC; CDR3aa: CASSLLQGIGYTF
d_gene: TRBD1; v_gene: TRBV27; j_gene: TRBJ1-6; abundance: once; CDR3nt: TGTGCCAGCAGTTTATCAGGGACAGGGGGGTCACCCCTCCACTTT; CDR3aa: CASSLSGTGGSPLHF
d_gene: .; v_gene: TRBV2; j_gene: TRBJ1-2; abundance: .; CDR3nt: TGTGCCAGCAGTTACACCCCTAACTATGGCTACACCTTC; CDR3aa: CASSYTPNYGYTF
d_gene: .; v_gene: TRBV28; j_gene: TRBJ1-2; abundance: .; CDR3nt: TGTGCTAGCAGTTTGGAGGGAGGTTTTGGCTACACCTTC; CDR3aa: CASSLEGGFGYTF
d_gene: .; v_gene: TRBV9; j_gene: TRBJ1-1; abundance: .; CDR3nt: TGTGCCAGCAGCCCAAATGTTGACACTGAAGCTTTCTTT; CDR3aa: CASSPNVDTEAFF
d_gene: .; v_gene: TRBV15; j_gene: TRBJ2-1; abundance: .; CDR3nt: TGTGCCACCAGGGGTAGCGGAATAGCCTACAATGAGCAGTTCTTC; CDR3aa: CATRGSGIAYNEQFF
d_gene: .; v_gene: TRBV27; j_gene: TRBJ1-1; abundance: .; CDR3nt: TGTGCCAGCAGAGCAGGGTCGGCTGAAGCTTTCTTT; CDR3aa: CASRAGSAEAFF
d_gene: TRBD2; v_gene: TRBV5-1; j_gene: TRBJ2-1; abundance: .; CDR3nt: TGCGCCAGCAGCCCAAGGGTAGCGGGAGGGAAGTACAATGAGCAGTTCTTC; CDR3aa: CASSPRVAGGKYNEQFF
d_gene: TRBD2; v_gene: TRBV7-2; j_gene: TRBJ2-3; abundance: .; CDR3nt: TGTGCCAGCAGCTTAACGTCTAGCGGGGGGGCTAGCACAGATACGCAGTATTTT; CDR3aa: CASSLTSSGGASTDTQYF
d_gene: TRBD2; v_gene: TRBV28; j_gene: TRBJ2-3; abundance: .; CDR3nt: TGTGCCAGCAGGCCCGAAGCGGGGGGCACAGATACGCAGTATTTT; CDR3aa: CASRPEAGGTDTQYF
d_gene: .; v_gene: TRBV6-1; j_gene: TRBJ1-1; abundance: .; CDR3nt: TGTGCCAGCAGTGTCACCAGGGTAAACACTGAAGCTTTCTTT; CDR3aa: CASSVTRVNTEAFF
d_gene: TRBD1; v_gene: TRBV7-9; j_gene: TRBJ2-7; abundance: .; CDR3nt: TGTGCCAGCAGTGGACAGGGGGTCCACGAGCAGTACTTC; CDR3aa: CASSGQGVHEQYF
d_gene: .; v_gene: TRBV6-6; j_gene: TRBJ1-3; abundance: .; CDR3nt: TGTGCCAGCAGTTACTCCCCGGACACCATATATTTT; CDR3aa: CASSYSPDTIYF
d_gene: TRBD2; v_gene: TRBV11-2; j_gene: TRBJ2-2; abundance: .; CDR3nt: TGTGCCAGCAGACCGACTAGCGGGAGTTTATCGGGGACCGGGGAGCTGTTTTTT; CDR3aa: CASRPTSGSLSGTGELFF
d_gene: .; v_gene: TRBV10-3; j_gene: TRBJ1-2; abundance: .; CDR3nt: TGTGCCATCAGTGTCCCGACAGCCGGCTACACCTTC; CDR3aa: CAISVPTAGYTF
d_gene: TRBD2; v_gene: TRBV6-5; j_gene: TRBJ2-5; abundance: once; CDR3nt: TGTGCCAGCACCCCAACGGGAGGGGTGGAGACCCAGTACTTC; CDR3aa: CASTPTGGVETQYF
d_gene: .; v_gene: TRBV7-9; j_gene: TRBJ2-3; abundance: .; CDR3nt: TGTGCCAGCAGCTTAGGGGTAAAGAGACTAAGGAACACAGATACGCAGTATTTT; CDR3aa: CASSLGVKRLRNTDTQYF
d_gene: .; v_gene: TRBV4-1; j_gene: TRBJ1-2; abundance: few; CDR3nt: TGCGCCAGCAGCCAAGCAGGCTATGGCTACACCTTC; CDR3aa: CASSQAGYGYTF
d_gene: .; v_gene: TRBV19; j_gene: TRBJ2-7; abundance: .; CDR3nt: TGTGCCAGTTGCTTTAGGACAGATAACTACGAGCAGTACTTC; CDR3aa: CASCFRTDNYEQYF
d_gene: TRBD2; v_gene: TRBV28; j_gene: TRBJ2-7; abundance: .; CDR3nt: TGTGCCAGCAGCCCCGGGACTAGCGACGTTTCCTACGAGCAGTACTTC; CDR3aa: CASSPGTSDVSYEQYF
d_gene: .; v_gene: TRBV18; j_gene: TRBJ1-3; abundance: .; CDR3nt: TGTGCCAGCTCACCAATTCCTGGACAGTCTGGAAACACCATATATTTT; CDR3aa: CASSPIPGQSGNTIYF
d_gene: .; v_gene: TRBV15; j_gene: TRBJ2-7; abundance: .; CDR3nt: TGTGCCACCAGCAGAGAATTTGGTACTTACGAGCAGTACTTC; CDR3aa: CATSREFGTYEQYF